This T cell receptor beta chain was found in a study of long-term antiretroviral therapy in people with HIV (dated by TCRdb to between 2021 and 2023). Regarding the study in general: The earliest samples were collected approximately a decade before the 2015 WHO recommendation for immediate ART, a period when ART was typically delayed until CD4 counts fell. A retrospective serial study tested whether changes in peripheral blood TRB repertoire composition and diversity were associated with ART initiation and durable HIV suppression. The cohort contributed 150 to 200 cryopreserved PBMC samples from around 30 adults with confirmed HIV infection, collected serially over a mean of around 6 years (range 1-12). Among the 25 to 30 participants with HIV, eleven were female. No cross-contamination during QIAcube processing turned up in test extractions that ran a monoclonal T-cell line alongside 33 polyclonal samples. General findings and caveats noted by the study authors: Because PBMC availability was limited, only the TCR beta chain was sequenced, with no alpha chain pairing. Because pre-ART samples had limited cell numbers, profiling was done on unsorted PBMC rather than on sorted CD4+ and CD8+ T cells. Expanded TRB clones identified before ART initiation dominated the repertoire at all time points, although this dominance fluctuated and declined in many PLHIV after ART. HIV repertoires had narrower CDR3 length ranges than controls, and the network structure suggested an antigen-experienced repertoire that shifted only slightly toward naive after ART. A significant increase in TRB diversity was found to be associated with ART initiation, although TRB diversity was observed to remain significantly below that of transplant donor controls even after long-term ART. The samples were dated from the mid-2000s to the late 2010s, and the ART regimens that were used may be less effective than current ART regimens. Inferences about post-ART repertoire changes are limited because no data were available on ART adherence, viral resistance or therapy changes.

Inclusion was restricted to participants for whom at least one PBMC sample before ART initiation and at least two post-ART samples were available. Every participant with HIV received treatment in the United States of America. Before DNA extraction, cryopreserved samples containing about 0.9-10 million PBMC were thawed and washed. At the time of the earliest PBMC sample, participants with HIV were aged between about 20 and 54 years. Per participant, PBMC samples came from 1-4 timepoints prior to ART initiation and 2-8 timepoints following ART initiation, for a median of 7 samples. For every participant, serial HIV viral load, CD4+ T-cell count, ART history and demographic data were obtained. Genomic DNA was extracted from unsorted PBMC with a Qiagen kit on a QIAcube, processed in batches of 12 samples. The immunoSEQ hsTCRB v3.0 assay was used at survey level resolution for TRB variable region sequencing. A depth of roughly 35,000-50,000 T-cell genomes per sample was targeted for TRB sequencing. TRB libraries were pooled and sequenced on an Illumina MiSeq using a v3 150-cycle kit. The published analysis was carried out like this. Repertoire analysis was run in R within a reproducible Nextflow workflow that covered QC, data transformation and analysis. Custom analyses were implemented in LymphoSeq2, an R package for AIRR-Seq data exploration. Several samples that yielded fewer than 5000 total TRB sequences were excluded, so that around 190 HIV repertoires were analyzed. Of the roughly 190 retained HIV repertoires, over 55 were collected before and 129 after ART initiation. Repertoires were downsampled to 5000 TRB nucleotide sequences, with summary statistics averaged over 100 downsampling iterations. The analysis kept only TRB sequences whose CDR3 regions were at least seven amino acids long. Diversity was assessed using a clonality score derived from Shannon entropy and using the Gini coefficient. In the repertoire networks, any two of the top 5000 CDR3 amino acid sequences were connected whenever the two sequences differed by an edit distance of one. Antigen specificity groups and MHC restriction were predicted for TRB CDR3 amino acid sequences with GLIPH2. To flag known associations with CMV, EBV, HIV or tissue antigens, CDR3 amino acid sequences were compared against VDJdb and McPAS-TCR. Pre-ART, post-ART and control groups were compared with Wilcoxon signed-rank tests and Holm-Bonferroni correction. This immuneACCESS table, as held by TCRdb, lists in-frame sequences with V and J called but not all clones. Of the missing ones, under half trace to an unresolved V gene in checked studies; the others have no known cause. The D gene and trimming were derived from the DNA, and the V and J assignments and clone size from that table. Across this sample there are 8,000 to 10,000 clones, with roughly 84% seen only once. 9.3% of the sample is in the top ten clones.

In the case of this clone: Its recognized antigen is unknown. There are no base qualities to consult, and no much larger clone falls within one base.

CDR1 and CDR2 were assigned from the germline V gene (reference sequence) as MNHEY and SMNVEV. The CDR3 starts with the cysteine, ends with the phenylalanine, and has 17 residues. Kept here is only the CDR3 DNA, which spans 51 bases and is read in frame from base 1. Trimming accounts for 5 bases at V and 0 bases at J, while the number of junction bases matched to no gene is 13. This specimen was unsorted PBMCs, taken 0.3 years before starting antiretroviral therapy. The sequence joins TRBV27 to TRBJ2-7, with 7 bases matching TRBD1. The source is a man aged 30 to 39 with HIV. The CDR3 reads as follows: CASSQTPTGAFSYEQYF. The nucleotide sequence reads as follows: TGTGCCAGCAGTCAGACCCCTACAGGGGCCTTCTCCTACGAGCAGTACTTC.